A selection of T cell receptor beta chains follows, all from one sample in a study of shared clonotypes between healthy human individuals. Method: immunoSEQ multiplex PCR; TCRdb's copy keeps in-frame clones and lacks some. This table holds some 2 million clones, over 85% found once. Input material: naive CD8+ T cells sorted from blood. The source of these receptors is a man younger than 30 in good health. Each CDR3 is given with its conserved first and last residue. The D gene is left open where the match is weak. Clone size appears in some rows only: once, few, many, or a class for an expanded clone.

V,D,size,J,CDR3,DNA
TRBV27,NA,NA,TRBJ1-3,CASSLSPVGNTIYF,TGTGCCAGCAGTCTCAGCCCGGTAGGAAACACCATATATTTT
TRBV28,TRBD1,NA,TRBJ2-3,CASSLGTGGGNTQYF,TGTGCCAGCAGTTTAGGGACAGGGGGCGGGAATACGCAGTATTTT
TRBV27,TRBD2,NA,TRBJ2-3,CASSLTSGSYIWASTDTQYF,TGTGCCAGCAGTCTCACGAGCGGGAGTTATATATGGGCTAGCACAGATACGCAGTATTTT
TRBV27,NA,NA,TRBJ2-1,CASSLSPSSYNEQFF,TGTGCCAGCAGTTTAAGCCCGAGCTCCTACAATGAGCAGTTCTTC
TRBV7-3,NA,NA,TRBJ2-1,CASSLSGGDMNEQFF,TGTGCCAGCAGCTTATCTGGGGGCGATATGAATGAGCAGTTCTTC
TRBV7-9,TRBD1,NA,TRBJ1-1,CASTGTGFANTEAFF,TGTGCCAGCACCGGGACAGGGTTCGCGAACACTGAAGCTTTCTTT
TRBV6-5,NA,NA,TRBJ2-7,CASSYGQGGVYEQYF,TGTGCCAGCAGTTACGGTCAGGGTGGCGTCTACGAGCAGTACTTC
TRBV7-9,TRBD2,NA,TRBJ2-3,CASSPQAGERTDTQYF,TGTGCCAGCAGTCCCCAGGCGGGAGAGCGCACAGATACGCAGTATTTT
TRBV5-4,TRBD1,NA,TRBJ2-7,CASSEIRDRTYEQYF,TGTGCCAGCAGCGAAATCCGGGACAGGACCTACGAGCAGTACTTC
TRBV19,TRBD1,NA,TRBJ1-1,CASSPGQGNTEAFF,TGTGCCAGTAGTCCGGGACAGGGGAACACTGAAGCTTTCTTT
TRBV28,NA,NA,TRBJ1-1,CASSLHIQGWGTEAFF,TGTGCCAGCAGTCTACATATACAGGGTTGGGGCACTGAAGCTTTCTTT
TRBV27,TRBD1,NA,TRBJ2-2,CASRTGNTGELFF,TGTGCCAGTCGGACAGGGAACACCGGGGAGCTGTTTTTT
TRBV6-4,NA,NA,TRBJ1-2,CASRGTDGYTF,TGTGCCAGCAGGGGGACGGACGGCTACACCTTC
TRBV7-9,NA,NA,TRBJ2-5,CASSPSLVVPGGFGETQYF,TGTGCCAGCAGCCCCAGCTTGGTTGTCCCCGGAGGGTTTGGAGAGACCCAGTACTTC
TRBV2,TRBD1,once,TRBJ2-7,CASSEWTGRAATYEQYF,TGTGCCAGCAGTGAGTGGACAGGGAGAGCGGCGACCTACGAGCAGTACTTC
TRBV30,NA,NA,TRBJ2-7,CAWSTGSQDEQYF,TGTGCCTGGTCGACAGGTTCACAGGACGAGCAGTACTTC
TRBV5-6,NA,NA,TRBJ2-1,CASSLMGLGEQFF,TGTGCCAGCAGCTTGATGGGGCTCGGTGAGCAGTTCTTC
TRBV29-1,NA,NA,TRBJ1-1,CSAQPDGNTEAFF,TGCAGCGCCCAACCAGACGGGAACACTGAAGCTTTCTTT
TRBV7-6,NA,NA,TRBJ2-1,CASSLAVDYYNEQFF,TGTGCCAGCAGCTTAGCGGTCGATTACTACAATGAGCAGTTCTTC
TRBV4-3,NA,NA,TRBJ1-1,CASSLHRMNTEAFF,TGCGCCAGCAGCCTCCACAGGATGAACACTGAAGCTTTCTTT
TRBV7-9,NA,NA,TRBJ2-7,CASSLGGPLLVLDYEQYF,TGTGCCAGCAGCCTTGGGGGCCCACTCCTAGTTTTGGACTACGAGCAGTACTTC
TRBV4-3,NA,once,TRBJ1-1,CASSQGAHLNTEAFF,TGCGCCAGCAGCCAAGGCGCACACCTGAACACTGAAGCTTTCTTT
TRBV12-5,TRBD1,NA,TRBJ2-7,CASGSWDSPYEQYF,TGTGCTAGTGGTTCATGGGACAGCCCCTACGAGCAGTACTTC
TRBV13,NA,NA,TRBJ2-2,CASSSGGGTGELFF,TGTGCCAGCAGCTCCGGCGGCGGCACCGGGGAGCTGTTTTTT
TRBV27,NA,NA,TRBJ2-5,CASSSAGLETQYF,TGTGCCAGCAGTTCAGCAGGGCTGGAGACCCAGTACTTC
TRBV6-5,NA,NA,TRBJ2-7,CASSYGGYSYEQYF,TGTGCCAGCAGTTACGGAGGTTACTCCTACGAGCAGTACTTC
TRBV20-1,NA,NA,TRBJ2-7,CSARGLGEQYF,TGCAGTGCTAGGGGGTTGGGCGAGCAGTACTTC
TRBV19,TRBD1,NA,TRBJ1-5,CASSPGDRGLQPQHF,TGTGCCAGTAGCCCTGGCGACAGGGGGCTTCAGCCCCAGCATTTT
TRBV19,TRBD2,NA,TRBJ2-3,CASSMGLAAADTQYF,TGTGCCAGTAGTATGGGACTAGCGGCAGCAGATACGCAGTATTTT
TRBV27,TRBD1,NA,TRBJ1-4,CASSLQQGREEKLFF,TGTGCCAGCAGTTTGCAACAGGGGCGAGAGGAAAAACTGTTTTTT
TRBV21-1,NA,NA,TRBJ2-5,CASSTGPQETQYF,TGTGCCAGCAGCACCGGTCCACAAGAGACCCAGTACTTC
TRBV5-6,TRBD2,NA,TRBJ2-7,CASSLRGREYEQYF,TGTGCCAGCAGCTTGAGAGGGAGGGAATACGAGCAGTACTTC
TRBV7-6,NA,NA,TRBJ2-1,CASSTSSRNEQFF,TGTGCCAGCAGCACCTCGTCCCGCAATGAGCAGTTCTTC
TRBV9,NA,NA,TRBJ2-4,CASSVAGAMENIQYF,TGTGCCAGCAGCGTAGCAGGGGCCATGGAGAACATTCAGTACTTC
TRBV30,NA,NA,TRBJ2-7,CAWRLRTASYEQYF,TGTGCCTGGCGGCTCCGGACAGCTTCCTACGAGCAGTACTTC
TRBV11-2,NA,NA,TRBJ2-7,CASSPRDTLQEQYF,TGTGCCAGCAGCCCCCGGGACACCCTTCAAGAGCAGTACTTC
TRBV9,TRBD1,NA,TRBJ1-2,CASSHSQGDGYTF,TGTGCCAGCAGCCATTCTCAGGGGGATGGCTACACCTTC
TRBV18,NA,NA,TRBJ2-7,CASSPGITYEQYF,TGTGCCAGCTCACCCGGCATAACCTACGAGCAGTACTTC
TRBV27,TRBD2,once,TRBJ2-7,CATWEAGGFYEQYF,TGTGCCACCTGGGAAGCGGGGGGTTTTTACGAGCAGTACTTC
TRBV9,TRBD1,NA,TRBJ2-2,CASSSRAGGNTGELFF,TGTGCCAGCAGCTCCCGAGCAGGGGGCAACACCGGGGAGCTGTTTTTT
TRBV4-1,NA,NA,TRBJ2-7,CASSQGSGIREQYF,TGCGCCAGCAGCCAGGGCTCAGGGATTCGCGAGCAGTACTTC
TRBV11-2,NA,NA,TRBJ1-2,CASSLGNLYGYTF,TGTGCCAGCAGCTTGGGGAACCTCTATGGCTACACCTTC